This T cell receptor (beta chain) was identified in a study of blood T cell repertoires in COVID-19. Study-level background: Donors in the United States, Italy and Spain gave samples during acute or convalescent COVID-19.

Germline V gives CDR1 SGHTA, CDR2 FQGNSA. This CDR3 spans 17 amino acids. V shed 2 bases and J 0 bases; nucleotides not matched to a gene: 7. Individuals aged roughly 18 to 95 years were recruited from 24 US areas. Donors were grouped by their self-reported clinical history. How the authors handled the data: For nucleated cells, counts were estimated from reference gene primer amplification. The assay was immunoSEQ multiplex PCR, and TCRdb's table has in-frame clones only and misses some. The DNA gave D and trimming, while V, J and clone size come from that table. The table includes 200,000 to 250,000 clones, about four fifths detected once.

Sequencing was carried out using PBMCs or T cells enriched from blood (not recorded which). J is TRBJ1-1 and V is TRBV7-2; TRBD1 matches at 9 bases. This TCR came from a woman aged 40 to 50 with acute COVID-19. CDR3 loop: CASSLRHRGPVNTEAFF. The DNA for the CDR3 is TGTGCCAGCAGCTTACGGCACAGGGGGCCGGTGAACACTGAAGCTTTCTTT.